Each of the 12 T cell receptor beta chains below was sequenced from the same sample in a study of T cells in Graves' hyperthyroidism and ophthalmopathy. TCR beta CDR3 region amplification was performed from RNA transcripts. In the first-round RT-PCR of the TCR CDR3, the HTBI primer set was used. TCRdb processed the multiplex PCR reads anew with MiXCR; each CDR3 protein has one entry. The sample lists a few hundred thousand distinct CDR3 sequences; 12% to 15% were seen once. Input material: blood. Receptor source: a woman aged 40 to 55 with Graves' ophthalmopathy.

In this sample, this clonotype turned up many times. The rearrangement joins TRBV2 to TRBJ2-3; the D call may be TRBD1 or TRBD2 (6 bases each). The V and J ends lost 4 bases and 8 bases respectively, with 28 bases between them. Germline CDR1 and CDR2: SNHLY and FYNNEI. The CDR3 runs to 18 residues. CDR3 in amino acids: CASSGPRAGGFKERTQYF. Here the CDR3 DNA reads TGTGCCAGCAGTGGACCCCGGGCCGGGGGCTTTAAGGAGCGTACGCAGTATTTT.

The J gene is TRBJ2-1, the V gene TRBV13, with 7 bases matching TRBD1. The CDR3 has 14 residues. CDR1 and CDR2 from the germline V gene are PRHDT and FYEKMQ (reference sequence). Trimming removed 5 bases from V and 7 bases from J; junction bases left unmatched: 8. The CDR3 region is CASSPRTGANEQFF. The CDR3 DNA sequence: TGTGCCAGCAGCCCTCGTACAGGGGCGAATGAGCAGTTCTTC.

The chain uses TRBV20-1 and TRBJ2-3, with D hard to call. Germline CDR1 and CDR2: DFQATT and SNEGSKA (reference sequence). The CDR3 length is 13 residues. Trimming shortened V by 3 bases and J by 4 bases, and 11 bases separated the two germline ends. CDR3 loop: CSASPAAPDTQYF. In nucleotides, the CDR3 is TGCAGTGCTAGCCCCGCGGCCCCAGATACGCAGTATTTT.

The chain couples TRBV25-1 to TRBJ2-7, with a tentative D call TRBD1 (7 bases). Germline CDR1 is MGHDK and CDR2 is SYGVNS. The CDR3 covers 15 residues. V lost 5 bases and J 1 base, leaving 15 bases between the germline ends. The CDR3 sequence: CASSKEGARSYEQYF. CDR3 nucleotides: TGTGCCAGCAGTAAGGAGGGGGCGAGGTCCTACGAGCAGTACTTC.

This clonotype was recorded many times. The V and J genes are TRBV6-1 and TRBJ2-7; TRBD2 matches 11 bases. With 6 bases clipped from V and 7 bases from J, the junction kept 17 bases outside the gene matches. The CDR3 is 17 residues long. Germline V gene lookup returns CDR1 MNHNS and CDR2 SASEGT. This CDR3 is CASSPRGPSGGMREQYF. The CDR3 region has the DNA TGTGCCAGCAGCCCCCGGGGGCCTAGCGGGGGGATGCGTGAGCAGTACTTC.

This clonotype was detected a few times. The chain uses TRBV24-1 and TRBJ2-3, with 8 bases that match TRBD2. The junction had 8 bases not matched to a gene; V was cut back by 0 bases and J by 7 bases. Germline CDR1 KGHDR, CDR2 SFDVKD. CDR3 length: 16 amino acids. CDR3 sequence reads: CATSDLFGGDINTQYF. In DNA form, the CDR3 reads TGTGCCACCAGTGATTTGTTCGGGGGGGATATCAATACGCAGTATTTT.

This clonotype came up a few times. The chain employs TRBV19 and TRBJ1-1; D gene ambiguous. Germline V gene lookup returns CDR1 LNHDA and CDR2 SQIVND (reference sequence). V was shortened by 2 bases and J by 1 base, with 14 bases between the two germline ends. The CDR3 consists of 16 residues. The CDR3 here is CASSIMSGIQNTEAFF. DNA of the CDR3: TGTGCCAGTAGTATAATGTCCGGGATCCAGAACACTGAAGCTTTCTTT. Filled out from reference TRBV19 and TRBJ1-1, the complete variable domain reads DGGITQSPKYLFRKEGQNVTLSCEQNLNHDAMYWYRQDPGQGLRLIYYSQIVNDFQKGDIAEGYSVSREKKESFPLTVTSAQKNPTAFYLCASSIMSGIQNTEAFFGQGTRLTVV.

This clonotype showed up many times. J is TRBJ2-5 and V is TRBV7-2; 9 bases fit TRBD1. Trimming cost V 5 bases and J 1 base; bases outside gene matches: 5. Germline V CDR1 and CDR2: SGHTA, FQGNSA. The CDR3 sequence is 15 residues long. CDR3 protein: CASSVQGAVQETQYF. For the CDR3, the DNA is TGTGCCAGCAGCGTACAGGGGGCGGTCCAAGAGACCCAGTACTTC.

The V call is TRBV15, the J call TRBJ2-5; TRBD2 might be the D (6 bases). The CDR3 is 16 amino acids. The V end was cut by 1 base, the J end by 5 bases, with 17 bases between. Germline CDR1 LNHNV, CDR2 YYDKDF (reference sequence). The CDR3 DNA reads TGTGCCACCAGCAGAGCTCCGAGACAACGGGGGGAGACCCAGTACTTC. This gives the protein CATSRAPRQRGETQYF.

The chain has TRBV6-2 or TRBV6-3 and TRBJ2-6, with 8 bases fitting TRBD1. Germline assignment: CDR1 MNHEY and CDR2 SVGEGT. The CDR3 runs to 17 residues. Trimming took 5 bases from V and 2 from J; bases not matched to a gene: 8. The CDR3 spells CASSTRTGRPGANVLTF. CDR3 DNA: TGTGCCAGCAGTACAAGGACAGGGCGTCCTGGGGCCAACGTCCTGACTTTC.

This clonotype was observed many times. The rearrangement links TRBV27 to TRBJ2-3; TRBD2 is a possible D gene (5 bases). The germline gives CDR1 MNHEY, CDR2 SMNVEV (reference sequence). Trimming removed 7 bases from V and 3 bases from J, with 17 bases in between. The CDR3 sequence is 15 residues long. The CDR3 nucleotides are TGTGCCAGCAAAGTACTAGGTAAAAGAACAGATACGCAGTATTTT. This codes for CASKVLGKRTDTQYF.

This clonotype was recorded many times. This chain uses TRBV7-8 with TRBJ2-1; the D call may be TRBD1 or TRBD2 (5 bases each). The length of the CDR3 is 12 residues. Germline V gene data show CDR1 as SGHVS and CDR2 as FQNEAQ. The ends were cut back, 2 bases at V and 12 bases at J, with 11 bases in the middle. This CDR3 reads CASSLLWDPQFF. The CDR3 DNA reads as TGTGCCAGCAGCTTACTTTGGGACCCGCAGTTCTTC.